One and the same sample provided the 7 T cell receptor beta chains below, sequenced in a study of blood T cells in healthy people across ages. Sample-barcoded 5' priming and a J-beta primer mix drove a second PCR of roughly 6 to 12 cycles. TCRdb itself ran the 5' RACE reads through MiXCR, one entry per CDR3 protein. The sample has about 1.4 million distinct CDR3 sequences; around 55% are singletons. Sequenced sample: blood. Source of these receptors: a man younger than 35 in good health.

The chain has TRBV11-2 and TRBJ2-2; 8 bases line up with TRBD2. Germline V gene sequence: CDR1 SGHAT, CDR2 FQNNGV. The CDR3 length is 17 residues. After removal of 5 bases from V and 2 bases from J, the junction contained 10 bases not matched to a gene. DNA of the CDR3: TGTGCCAGCAGCCTTATCGGGAGGGACATAAACACCGGGGAGCTGTTTTTT. This encodes CASSLIGRDINTGELFF.

This chain joins TRBV20-1 and TRBJ1-5; 10 nucleotides line up with TRBD1. Germline loops: CDR1 DFQATT, CDR2 SNEGSKA (reference sequence). The CDR3 contains 15 residues. The V gene end was trimmed by 7 bases and the J gene end by 5 bases; junction bases not matched to a gene: 11. CDR3 nucleotides: TGCAGTGTTACAGAGACAGGGGGCAGCGATCAGCCCCAGCATTTT. It encodes CSVTETGGSDQPQHF.

V usage is TRBV9 and J usage is TRBJ2-1; D perhaps matches TRBD2 (7 bases). The germline V gene encodes CDR1 SGDLS and CDR2 YYNGEE. The V end was cut by 0 bases, the J end by 4 bases, with 14 bases between. The CDR3 runs to 16 residues. CDR3 in amino acids: CASSVGGGGLYNEQFF. The CDR3 DNA is TGTGCCAGCAGCGTAGGTGGCGGGGGCCTATACAATGAGCAGTTCTTC.

The chain has TRBV20-1 and TRBJ2-7; 8 nucleotides match TRBD1. CDR3 size: 13 residues. Germline CDR1 and CDR2: DFQATT and SNEGSKA (reference sequence). The junction had 2 bases not matched to a gene; V was cut back by 1 base and J by 3 bases. Here the CDR3 reads CSARGDRFYEQYF. The CDR3 DNA follows: TGCAGTGCTAGAGGGGACAGGTTCTACGAGCAGTACTTC.

CDR3 sequence reads: CASSPLTQGGEQYF. The CDR3 DNA is TGCGCCAGCAGCCCTTTGACTCAGGGGGGTGAGCAGTACTTC. The chain couples TRBV4-1 to TRBJ2-5; D might be TRBD1 (7 bases). Germline V CDR1 and CDR2: MGHRA, YSYEKL. Trimming stripped 4 bases from V and 11 bases from J, with 20 bases between. The CDR3 is 14 residues long.

The chain recombines TRBV4-1 with TRBJ2-5; 10 bases are a match to TRBD2. The V gene's germline CDR1 is MGHRA and CDR2 YSYEKL. The CDR3 consists of 16 residues. V lost 0 bases and J lost 10; bases outside the gene matches: 11. In DNA form, the CDR3 reads TGCGCCAGCAGCCAAGATGTTGGGCTAGCGGGAGTGGGCCAGTACTTC. Translated: CASSQDVGLAGVGQYF.

The chain carries TRBV29-1 and TRBJ1-3; no definite D call. CDR1 is SQVTM and CDR2 is ANQGSEA in the germline V gene. This CDR3 has 12 residues. The DNA for the CDR3 is TGCGGCGCCCAGGTTTCTGGAAACACCATATATTTT. This translates into CGAQVSGNTIYF.